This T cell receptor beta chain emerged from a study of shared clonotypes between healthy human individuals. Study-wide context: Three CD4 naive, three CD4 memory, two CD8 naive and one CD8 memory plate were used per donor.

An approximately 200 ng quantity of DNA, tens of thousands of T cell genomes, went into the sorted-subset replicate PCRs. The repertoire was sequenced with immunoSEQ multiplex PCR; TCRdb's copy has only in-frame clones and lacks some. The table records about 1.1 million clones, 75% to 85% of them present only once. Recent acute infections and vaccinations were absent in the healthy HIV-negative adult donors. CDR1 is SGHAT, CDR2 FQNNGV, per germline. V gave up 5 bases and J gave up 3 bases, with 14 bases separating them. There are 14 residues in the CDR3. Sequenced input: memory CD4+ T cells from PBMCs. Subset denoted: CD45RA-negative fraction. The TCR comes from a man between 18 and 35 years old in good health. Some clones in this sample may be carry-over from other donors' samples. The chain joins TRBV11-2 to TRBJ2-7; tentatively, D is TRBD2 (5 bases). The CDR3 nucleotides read TGTGCCAGCAGCCCCCGGAGACTAAGCTACGAGCAGTACTTC. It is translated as CASSPRRLSYEQYF.